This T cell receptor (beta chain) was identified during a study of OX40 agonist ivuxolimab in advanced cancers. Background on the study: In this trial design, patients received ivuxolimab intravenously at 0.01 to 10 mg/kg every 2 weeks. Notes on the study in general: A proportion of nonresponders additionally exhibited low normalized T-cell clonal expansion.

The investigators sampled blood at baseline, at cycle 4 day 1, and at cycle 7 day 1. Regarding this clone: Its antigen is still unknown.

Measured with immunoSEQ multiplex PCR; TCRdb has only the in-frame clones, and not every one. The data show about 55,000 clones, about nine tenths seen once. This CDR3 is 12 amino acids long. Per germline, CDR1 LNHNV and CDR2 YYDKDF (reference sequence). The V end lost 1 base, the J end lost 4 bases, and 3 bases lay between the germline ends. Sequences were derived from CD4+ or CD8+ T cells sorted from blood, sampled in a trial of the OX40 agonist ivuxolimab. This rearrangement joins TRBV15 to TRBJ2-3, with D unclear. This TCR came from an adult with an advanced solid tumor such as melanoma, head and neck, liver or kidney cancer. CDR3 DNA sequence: TGTGCCACCAGCAGAGGACCAGATACGCAGTATTTT. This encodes CATSRGPDTQYF.